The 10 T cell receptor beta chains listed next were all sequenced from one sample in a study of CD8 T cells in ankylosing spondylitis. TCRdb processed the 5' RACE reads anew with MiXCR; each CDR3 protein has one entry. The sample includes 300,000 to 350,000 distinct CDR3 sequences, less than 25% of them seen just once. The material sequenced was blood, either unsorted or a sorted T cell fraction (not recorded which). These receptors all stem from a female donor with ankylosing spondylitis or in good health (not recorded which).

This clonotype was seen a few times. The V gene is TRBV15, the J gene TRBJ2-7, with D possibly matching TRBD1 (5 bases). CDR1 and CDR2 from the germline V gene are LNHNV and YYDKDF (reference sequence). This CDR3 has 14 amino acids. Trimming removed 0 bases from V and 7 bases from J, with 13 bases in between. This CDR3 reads CATSREGRVGEQYF. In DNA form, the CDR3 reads TGTGCCACCAGCAGAGAGGGCAGGGTGGGGGAGCAGTACTTC.

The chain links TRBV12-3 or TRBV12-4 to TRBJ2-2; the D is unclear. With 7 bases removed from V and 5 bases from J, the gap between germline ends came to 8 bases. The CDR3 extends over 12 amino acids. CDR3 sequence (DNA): TGTGCCAGCATCCGGGCGACCGGGGAGCTGTTTTTT. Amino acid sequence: CASIRATGELFF.

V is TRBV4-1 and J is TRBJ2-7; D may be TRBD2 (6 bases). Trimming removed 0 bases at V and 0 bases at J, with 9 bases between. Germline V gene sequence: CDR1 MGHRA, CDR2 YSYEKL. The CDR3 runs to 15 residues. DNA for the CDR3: TGCGCCAGCAGCCAAGATCACGGGGGCTCCTACGAGCAGTACTTC. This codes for CASSQDHGGSYEQYF.

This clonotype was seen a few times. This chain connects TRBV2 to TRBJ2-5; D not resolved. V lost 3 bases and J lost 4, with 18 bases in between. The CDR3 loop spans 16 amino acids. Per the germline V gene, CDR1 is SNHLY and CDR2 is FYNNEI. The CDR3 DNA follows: TGTGCCAGCAGTGAGACGACAACCTATTTGGGAGAGACCCAGTACTTC. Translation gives CASSETTTYLGETQYF.

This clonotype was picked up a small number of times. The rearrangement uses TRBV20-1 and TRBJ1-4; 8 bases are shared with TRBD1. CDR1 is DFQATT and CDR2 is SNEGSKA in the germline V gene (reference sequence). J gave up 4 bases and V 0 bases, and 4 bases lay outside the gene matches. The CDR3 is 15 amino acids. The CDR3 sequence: CSARDPRGRNEKLFF. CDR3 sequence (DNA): TGCAGTGCTAGAGATCCCAGGGGGCGTAATGAAAAACTGTTTTTT.

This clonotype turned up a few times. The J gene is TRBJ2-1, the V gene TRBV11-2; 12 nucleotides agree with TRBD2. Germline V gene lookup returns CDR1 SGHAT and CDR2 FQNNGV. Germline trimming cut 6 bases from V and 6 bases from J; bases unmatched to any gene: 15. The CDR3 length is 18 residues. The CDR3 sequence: CASSLPGRASGRANEQFF. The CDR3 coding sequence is TGTGCCAGCAGTCTACCTGGAAGAGCTAGCGGGAGGGCCAATGAGCAGTTCTTC.

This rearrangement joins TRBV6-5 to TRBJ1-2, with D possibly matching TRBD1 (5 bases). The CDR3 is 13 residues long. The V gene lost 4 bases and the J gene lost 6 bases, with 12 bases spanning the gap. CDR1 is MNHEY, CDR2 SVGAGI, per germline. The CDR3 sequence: CASSWRDVDGYTF. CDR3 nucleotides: TGTGCCAGCAGTTGGCGGGACGTGGATGGCTACACCTTC.

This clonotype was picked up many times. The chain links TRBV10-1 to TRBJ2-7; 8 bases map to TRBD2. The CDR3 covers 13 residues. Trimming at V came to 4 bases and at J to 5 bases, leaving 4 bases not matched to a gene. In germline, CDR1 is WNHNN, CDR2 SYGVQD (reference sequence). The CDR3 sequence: CASSGAGVDEQYF. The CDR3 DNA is TGCGCCAGCAGTGGAGCGGGAGTTGACGAGCAGTACTTC.

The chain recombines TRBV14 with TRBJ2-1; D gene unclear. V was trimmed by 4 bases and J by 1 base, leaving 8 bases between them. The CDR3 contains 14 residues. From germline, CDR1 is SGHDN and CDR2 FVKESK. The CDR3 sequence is CASSRARSYNEQFF. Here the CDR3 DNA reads TGTGCCAGCAGCCGAGCGAGATCCTACAATGAGCAGTTCTTC.

CDR3 DNA: TGTGCCAGCAGCCGAGCCGGGGGGCAGGAGACCCAGTACTTC. This gives the protein CASSRAGGQETQYF. This sequence joins TRBV7-9 and TRBJ2-5; D is possibly TRBD2 (7 bases). The CDR3 spans 14 residues. Trimming removed 5 bases at V and 5 bases at J, with 15 bases between. Germline V lookup: CDR1 SEHNR, CDR2 FQNEAQ (reference sequence). Filled out from reference TRBV7-9 and TRBJ2-5, the complete variable domain reads DTGVSQNPRHKITKRGQNVTFRCDPISEHNRLYWYRQTLGQGPEFLTYFQNEAQLEKSRLLSDRFSAERPKGSFSTLEIQRTEQGDSAMYLCASSRAGGQETQYFGPGTRLLVL.